These 15 T cell receptor beta chains came from one sample sequenced in a study of OX40 agonist ivuxolimab in advanced cancers. Repertoires were generated with immunoSEQ multiplex PCR, while TCRdb's copy carries only in-frame clones and drops some. The data show 62,000 or so clones, roughly nine tenths seen once. The source material was CD4+ or CD8+ T cells sorted from blood, sampled in a trial of the OX40 agonist ivuxolimab. Every receptor here comes from an adult with an advanced solid tumor such as melanoma, head and neck, liver or kidney cancer.

The chain combines TRBV2 with TRBJ1-4; 7 bases match TRBD1. From germline, CDR1 is SNHLY and CDR2 FYNNEI. This CDR3 has 16 residues. V was pared by 2 bases and J by 0 bases, with 3 bases of the junction left unmatched. The CDR3 bases are TGTGCCAGCAGTGAACGGAGGGGGCCAACTAATGAAAAACTGTTTTTT. Protein: CASSERRGPTNEKLFF.

J is TRBJ2-2 and V is TRBV19; either TRBD1 or TRBD2 may supply D (5 bases each). Trimming took off 8 bases at V and 6 bases at J, with 13 bases between the two ends. CDR3 length equals 13 residues. CDR1 is LNHDA, CDR2 SQIVND, per germline (reference sequence). The CDR3 loop is CASSPWGSGELFF. The CDR3, as DNA: TGTGCCAGTTCCCCCTGGGGGTCCGGGGAGCTGTTTTTT.

This clone was seen a single time. The rearrangement links TRBV28 to TRBJ2-5; tentatively, D is TRBD2 (5 bases). Germline V lookup: CDR1 MDHEN, CDR2 SYDVKM. CDR3 length: 13 amino acids. The V gene lost 7 bases and the J gene lost 1 base, with 10 bases spanning the gap. The chain's CDR3 is CASKAEPQETQYF. The CDR3 region has the DNA TGTGCCAGCAAAGCGGAGCCCCAAGAGACCCAGTACTTC.

This clone was recorded once. This chain links TRBV10-1 with TRBJ2-7; a weak D match, TRBD1 (6 bases). The germline CDR1 and CDR2 sequences are WNHNN and SYGVQD (reference sequence). The CDR3 extends over 12 amino acids. Between the trimmed V and J ends, which lost 1 base and 5 bases, there was a span of 6 bases. CDR3 DNA: TGCGCCAGCAGTGAGTGGGACAACGAGCAGTACTTC. The encoded protein is CASSEWDNEQYF.

V gene TRBV5-1 combines with J gene TRBJ2-4; 9 positions agree with TRBD1. This CDR3 has 16 amino acids. Germline V gene sequence: CDR1 SGHRS, CDR2 YFSETQ. The V and J ends lost 4 bases and 0 bases, in that order; junction bases with no gene match: 5. This CDR3 reads CASSPGDRVAKNIQYF. DNA of the CDR3: TGCGCCAGCAGCCCGGGGGACAGGGTAGCCAAAAACATTCAGTACTTC.

The rearrangement links TRBV5-1 to TRBJ2-7, with D perhaps TRBD1 (5 bases). Germline CDR1 and CDR2: SGHRS and YFSETQ. The CDR3 length is 16 residues. V lost 4 bases to trimming and J lost 0 bases, with 17 bases between them. CDR3 sequence: CASSPGLGESSYEQYF. CDR3 in DNA: TGCGCCAGCAGCCCCGGTTTAGGGGAAAGCTCCTACGAGCAGTACTTC.

DNA for the CDR3: TGCGCCAGCAGCAACACCGGGACAGGGGGATTAGAGACCCAGTACTTC. The encoded protein is CASSNTGTGGLETQYF. This chain joins TRBV5-1 and TRBJ2-5; 11 nucleotides match TRBD1. Losses at the gene ends were 4 bases for V and 4 bases for J; bases not matched to a gene: 9. This CDR3 region has 16 residues. CDR1 is SGHRS and CDR2 is YFSETQ in the germline V gene.

Only one count was recorded for this clone. The CDR3 loop is CASSLDSSIQYF. The CDR3 DNA follows: TGCGCCAGCAGCTTGGATAGCAGCATTCAGTACTTC. The chain joins TRBV5-1 to TRBJ2-4; D uncertain. Germline-derived CDR1 and CDR2 are SGHRS and YFSETQ. The CDR3 extends over 12 amino acids. Trimming shortened V by 0 bases and J by 9 bases, and 7 bases separated the two germline ends.

The gene calls are TRBV7-8 and TRBJ1-6; D is unresolved. The CDR3 is 15 residues long. Per the germline V gene, CDR1 is SGHVS and CDR2 is FQNEAQ. V lost 1 base and J lost 4, with 8 bases in between. CDR3 nucleotide sequence: TGTGCCAGCAGCTTAGTGGGCCAGTATAATTCACCCCTCCACTTT. Translated, it gives CASSLVGQYNSPLHF. Combining the CDR3 with reference TRBV7-8 and TRBJ1-6 gives the whole variable domain GAGVSQSPRYKVAKRGQDVALRCDPISGHVSLFWYQQALGQGPEFLTYFQNEAQLDKSGLPSDRFFAERPEGSVSTLKIQRTQQEDSAVYLCASSLVGQYNSPLHFGNGTRLTVT.

The gene calls are TRBV12-5 and TRBJ1-1; D ambiguous. CDR1 is LGHNT and CDR2 is FRNRAP in the germline V gene. CDR3 length: 13 amino acids. V lost 8 bases and J lost 0, with 10 bases in between. The CDR3 DNA reads as TGTGCTAGTTCAGGAGGGATGAACACTGAAGCTTTCTTT. It specifies CASSGGMNTEAFF.

V and J are TRBV18 and TRBJ2-2; D possibly corresponds to TRBD2 (5 bases). The CDR3 consists of 15 residues. Germline V gene lookup returns CDR1 KGHSH and CDR2 LQKENI. Trimming removed 5 bases from V and 4 bases from J, with 14 bases in between. The CDR3 DNA reads as TGTGCCAGCTCAGCGCCAAGGACTGTCACCGGGGAGCTGTTTTTT. It encodes CASSAPRTVTGELFF.

This CDR3 is CAWRVTSGGYNEQFF. As DNA, the CDR3 is TGTGCCTGGAGGGTTACTAGCGGGGGTTACAATGAGCAGTTCTTC. This chain uses TRBV30 with TRBJ2-1; 11 positions agree with TRBD2. The CDR3 has 15 amino acids. Losses at the gene ends were 3 bases for V and 4 bases for J; bases not matched to a gene: 5. In germline, CDR1 is GTSNPN, CDR2 SVGIG (reference sequence).

The chain links TRBV7-2 to TRBJ1-5, with D maybe TRBD1 (5 bases). Trimming took off 4 bases at V and 2 bases at J, with 9 bases between the two ends. This CDR3 region has 14 residues. The germline V gene has CDR1 SGHTA and CDR2 FQGNSA. The CDR3 here is CASSYGAGNQPQHF. In nucleotides, the CDR3 is TGTGCCAGCAGCTATGGGGCCGGCAATCAGCCCCAGCATTTT. Filled out from reference TRBV7-2 and TRBJ1-5, the complete variable domain reads GAGVSQSPSNKVTEKGKDVELRCDPISGHTALYWYRQSLGQGLEFLIYFQGNSAPDKSGLPSDRFSAERTGGSVSTLTIQRTQQEDSAVYLCASSYGAGNQPQHFGDGTRLSIL.

Concerning this clone itself: At one end, the junction sequence differs from germline, possibly due to a read error. Written as DNA, the CDR3 is TGTGCTAGCAGCTTCGGGACTAGCGGGGGGACAGATACGCAGTATTTT. Translated: CASSFGTSGGTDTQYF. This chain uses TRBV7-7 with TRBJ2-3; TRBD2 matches 15 bases. The CDR3 sequence is 16 residues long. Germline loops: CDR1 SSHAT, CDR2 FNYEAQ (reference sequence).

This sequence joins TRBV5-1 and TRBJ1-2, with TRBD1 identical over 9 bases. Losses at the gene ends were 5 bases for V and 2 bases for J; bases not matched to a gene: 4. Germline V gene data show CDR1 as SGHRS and CDR2 as YFSETQ. There are 14 residues in the CDR3. Here the CDR3 DNA reads TGCGCCAGCAGGGGGACAGGGCTCAACTATGGCTACACCTTC. Translation gives CASRGTGLNYGYTF.